Below are 28 T cell receptor beta chains sequenced from a single sample in a study of blood T cells in healthy people across ages. A second PCR, run for roughly 7 to 12 cycles, used a sample-barcoded 5' primer plus a J-beta primer mix. TCRdb used MiXCR to reprocess the 5' RACE reads, holding one entry per CDR3 protein. The sample contains over 950,000 distinct CDR3 sequences, roughly 50% of which appear only once. Sequencing was performed on blood. The source of these receptors is a woman aged 55-70 years in good health.

This clonotype was detected a few times. The rearrangement joins TRBV29-1 to TRBJ1-1; D is ambiguous. V was shortened by 4 bases and J by 1 base, with 10 bases between the two germline ends. Germline CDR1 is SQVTM and CDR2 is ANQGSEA. The CDR3 consists of 13 residues. CDR3 protein: CSVASTGNTEAFF. Here the CDR3 DNA reads TGCAGCGTTGCTTCCACCGGGAACACTGAAGCTTTCTTT.

This clonotype was detected once. V is TRBV4-3 and J is TRBJ2-1; no clear D gene. The DNA end is more similar to TRBJ2-7, so the J call may be wrong. The CDR3 has 15 residues. Germline V gene sequence: CDR1 LGHNA, CDR2 YSLEER. The CDR3 DNA follows: TGCGCCAGCAGCCAAGATGCACAGTTGGGAAATGAGCAGTACTTC. Translating it yields CASSQDAQLGNEQYF.

This clonotype was seen a few times. The chain carries TRBV7-8 and TRBJ2-4, with D possibly matching TRBD1 (6 bases). Trimming removed 5 bases from V and 1 base from J, with 15 bases in between. The CDR3 consists of 16 residues. Germline V gives CDR1 SGHVS, CDR2 FQNEAQ. For the CDR3, the DNA is TGTGCCAGCAGCCCACAGGGCCTTATGGCCAAAAACATTCAGTACTTC. This gives the protein CASSPQGLMAKNIQYF.

This sequence joins TRBV28 and TRBJ2-1; 15 bases are a match to TRBD2. The germline gives CDR1 MDHEN, CDR2 SYDVKM. With 8 bases clipped from V and 4 bases from J, the junction kept 6 bases outside the gene matches. The CDR3 loop spans 16 amino acids. The CDR3 loop reads CASQGLAGGNYNEQFF. The DNA of the CDR3 is TGTGCCAGCCAGGGACTAGCGGGAGGAAATTACAATGAGCAGTTCTTC.

The chain employs TRBV28 and TRBJ2-7; tentative D call: TRBD2 (6 bases). The J call may be in error: the DNA end matches TRBJ2-1 better. This CDR3 is built from 15 residues. Germline V CDR1 and CDR2: MDHEN, SYDVKM. The CDR3 spells CASSYPGDWEPEQFF. CDR3 DNA: TGTGCCAGCAGTTATCCGGGAGACTGGGAACCTGAGCAGTTCTTC.

The V gene is TRBV29-1, the J gene TRBJ1-1, with a possible D match to TRBD1 (6 bases). V was shortened by 2 bases and J by 1 base, with 8 bases between the two germline ends. The germline gives CDR1 SQVTM, CDR2 ANQGSEA. CDR3 length: 13 amino acids. The chain's CDR3 is CSVEQGQNTEAFF. The CDR3, as DNA: TGCAGCGTTGAACAGGGACAGAACACTGAAGCTTTCTTT. Full variable domain (remainder filled in from reference TRBV29-1 and TRBJ1-1): SAVISQKPSRDICQRGTSLTIQCQVDSQVTMMFWYRQQPGQSLTLIATANQGSEATYESGFVIDKFPISRPNLTFSTLTVSNMSPEDSSIYLCSVEQGQNTEAFFGQGTRLTVV.

The chain has TRBV7-6 and TRBJ1-5; no firm D call. The germline V gene encodes CDR1 SGHVS and CDR2 FNYEAQ. The V end was cut by 5 bases, the J end by 3 bases, with 14 bases between. This CDR3 is built from 15 residues. The CDR3, as DNA: TGTGCCAGCAGCCCAATACACGGCCCCAATCAGCCCCAGCATTTT. Protein: CASSPIHGPNQPQHF.

This chain joins TRBV20-1 and TRBJ2-7; D is perhaps TRBD1 (6 bases). Germline lookup yields CDR1 DFQATT and CDR2 SNEGSKA (reference sequence). V was pared by 3 bases and J by 5 bases, with 17 bases between. CDR3 length equals 14 residues. The CDR3 DNA sequence: TGCAGTGCTAGTAAGGCAGGGGAATGGGACGAGCAGTACTTC. Its translation: CSASKAGEWDEQYF.

This clonotype was observed a handful of times. The chain couples TRBV3-1 to TRBJ2-3; 10 positions agree with TRBD2. V lost 7 bases, J lost 2 bases, and 18 bases stayed unmatched. The CDR3 spans 19 residues. Germline-derived CDR1 and CDR2 are LGHDT and YNNKEL (reference sequence). Here the CDR3 reads CASTLGVAGGHINTDTQYF. The CDR3 DNA reads TGTGCCAGCACCCTGGGGGTAGCGGGAGGCCATATTAACACAGATACGCAGTATTTT.

This chain joins TRBV29-1 and TRBJ2-7; D call uncertain. Germline assignment: CDR1 SQVTM and CDR2 ANQGSEA. V lost 7 bases to trimming and J lost 3 bases, with 10 bases between them. The CDR3 covers 11 residues. CDR3 nucleotides: TGCAGCGCCTCAGAATACTACGAGCAGTACTTC. It yields the protein CSASEYYEQYF.

This sequence joins TRBV5-6 and TRBJ1-6; tentatively, D is TRBD1 (6 bases). There are 14 residues in the CDR3. The V end was cut by 3 bases, the J end by 10 bases, with 14 bases between. In germline, CDR1 is SGHDT, CDR2 YYEEEE. The CDR3, as DNA: TGTGCCAGCAGCTCCACAGGGACTAAGTCACCCCTCCACTTT. This translates into CASSSTGTKSPLHF.

This clonotype was counted only a few times. The DNA of the CDR3 is TGTGCCAGCAGCTGGACCAGCAGCAATCAGCCCCAGCATTTT. Encoded protein: CASSWTSSNQPQHF. The V and J genes are TRBV12-3 or TRBV12-4 and TRBJ1-5; D remains unclear. V lost 6 bases, J lost 1 base, and 10 bases lay in between. The CDR3 consists of 14 residues.

The gene calls are TRBV18 and TRBJ1-1; the D gene is possibly TRBD1 (6 bases). The length of the CDR3 is 15 residues. The V gene's germline CDR1 is KGHSH and CDR2 LQKENI. The ends were cut back, 6 bases at V and 0 bases at J, with 14 bases in the middle. CDR3 residues: CASSRVTGMNTEAFF. The DNA for the CDR3 is TGTGCCAGCTCCAGGGTTACAGGGATGAACACTGAAGCTTTCTTT.

Of note for this clonotype: A read error may account for a junction end that differs from germline. The rearrangement links TRBV29-1 to TRBJ2-3; 7 bases are a match to TRBD2. CDR3 length: 13 residues. Germline CDR1 is SQVTM and CDR2 is ANQGSEA. In DNA, the CDR3 is TGCGGCGTTGAAGGCGGGAGCGCAGATACGCAGTATTTT. This gives the protein CGVEGGSADTQYF.

Only a few counts were recorded for this clonotype. One base away lies a much larger clone, so this may be a sequencing read error. V gene TRBV7-9 combines with J gene TRBJ2-7, with 14 bases aligning to TRBD2. V was pared by 5 bases and J by 7 bases, with 13 bases of the junction left unmatched. Per germline, CDR1 SEHNR and CDR2 FQNEAQ (reference sequence). This CDR3 has 17 amino acids. DNA of the CDR3: TGTGCCAGCAGCCCTCGACTAGCGGGAGGGCTGAGGACTGAGCAGTACTTC. It encodes CASSPRLAGGLRTEQYF.

This chain uses TRBV12-3 or TRBV12-4 with TRBJ1-1, with D unresolved. Trimming shortened V by 10 bases and J by 1 base, and 16 bases separated the two germline ends. This CDR3 has 14 residues. The CDR3 reads CANTDGVTNTEAFF. CDR3 nucleotide sequence: TGTGCCAACACAGATGGGGTGACGAACACTGAAGCTTTCTTT.

This chain connects TRBV2 to TRBJ2-6; the D is unclear. CDR3 length: 15 residues. Germline V gene lookup returns CDR1 SNHLY and CDR2 FYNNEI. With 4 bases removed from V and 0 bases from J, the gap between germline ends came to 7 bases. CDR3 region: CASSVLRSGANVLTF. The CDR3 DNA follows: TGTGCCAGCAGTGTACTGCGCTCTGGGGCCAACGTCCTGACTTTC.

This clonotype was seen a handful of times. The rearrangement uses TRBV7-2 and TRBJ2-7; the D gene is possibly TRBD1 (5 bases). The germline V gene has CDR1 SGHTA and CDR2 FQGNSA. The CDR3 consists of 14 residues. Trimming left V 1 base short and J 0 bases short, with 7 bases between. In nucleotides, the CDR3 is TGTGCCAGCAGCTTAGACCAGGGCTCCTACGAGCAGTACTTC. This codes for CASSLDQGSYEQYF.

This chain connects TRBV20-1 to TRBJ2-3; TRBD2 agrees at 10 bases. Germline CDR1 reads DFQATT; CDR2 reads SNEGSKA (reference sequence). The CDR3 extends over 17 amino acids. J was trimmed by 2 bases and V by 0 bases; bases with no gene match: 8. This chain's CDR3 is CSARDLVAGGFTDTQYF. The CDR3, as DNA: TGCAGTGCTAGAGATCTTGTAGCGGGAGGCTTCACAGATACGCAGTATTTT.

The chain links TRBV7-9 to TRBJ2-7, with 8 bases fitting TRBD1. Germline V CDR1 and CDR2: SEHNR, FQNEAQ (reference sequence). With V trimmed by 5 bases and J by 3 bases, 6 bases remained unmatched. This CDR3 spans 14 amino acids. In DNA, the CDR3 is TGTGCCAGCAGCGCCGGACAGGGAGTCTACGAGCAGTACTTC. It codes for CASSAGQGVYEQYF.

The V gene is TRBV4-1, the J gene TRBJ1-4; no clear D. This CDR3 comprises 14 residues. CDR1 MGHRA and CDR2 YSYEKL come from the germline V gene. V was cut by 0 bases and J by 0 bases, with 2 bases left in between. CDR3 region: CASSQETTNEKLFF. The CDR3 region has the DNA TGCGCCAGCAGCCAAGAAACAACTAATGAAAAACTGTTTTTT.

CDR3 residues: CSARDKGWAEAFF. In DNA form, the CDR3 reads TGCAGTGCTAGAGATAAGGGGTGGGCTGAAGCTTTCTTT. The genes are TRBV20-1 and TRBJ1-1, with a possible D match to TRBD1 (5 bases). This CDR3 contains 13 residues. Trimming removed 0 bases from V and 6 bases from J, with 11 bases in between. Germline CDR1 DFQATT, CDR2 SNEGSKA (reference sequence).

The chain combines TRBV27 with TRBJ1-5, with D unresolved. V lost 5 bases and J lost 5, with 10 bases in between. Per germline, CDR1 MNHEY and CDR2 SMNVEV (reference sequence). The CDR3 length is 13 residues. The CDR3, as DNA: TGTGCCAGCAGTGCTTACAGTGATCAGCCCCAGCATTTT. It yields the protein CASSAYSDQPQHF.

The rearrangement links TRBV28 to TRBJ1-1; TRBD1 matches 7 bases. V lost 6 bases and J lost 5; bases outside the gene matches: 15. CDR1 is MDHEN and CDR2 is SYDVKM in the germline V gene. The CDR3 consists of 16 residues. Here the CDR3 reads CASSPQTGAGATEAFF. The CDR3 DNA reads TGTGCCAGCAGCCCTCAAACAGGGGCGGGGGCGACTGAAGCTTTCTTT.

This chain connects TRBV20-1 to TRBJ2-2, with 12 bases fitting TRBD2. The CDR3 has 14 residues. In germline, CDR1 is DFQATT, CDR2 SNEGSKA (reference sequence). DNA of the CDR3: TGCAGCTTTCTAGCGGGAGGGCCAGGTGGGGAGCTGTTTTTT. It codes for CSFLAGGPGGELFF.

The V and J genes are TRBV28 and TRBJ2-1, with 8 nucleotides matching TRBD1. CDR3 length: 15 amino acids. Germline V lookup: CDR1 MDHEN, CDR2 SYDVKM. Germline trimming cut 5 bases from V and 4 bases from J; bases unmatched to any gene: 7. This chain's CDR3 is CASSPPGTGYNEQFF. For the CDR3, the DNA is TGTGCCAGCAGTCCCCCCGGGACAGGTTACAATGAGCAGTTCTTC.

The CDR3 spells CASSLHSGSASGETQYF. In DNA, the CDR3 is TGTGCCAGCAGCTTACACAGCGGGAGCGCCAGCGGGGAGACCCAGTACTTC. J is TRBJ2-5 and V is TRBV7-2, with TRBD2 matching 8 bases. V lost 2 bases and J lost 5; bases outside the gene matches: 13. Germline CDR1 is SGHTA and CDR2 is FQGNSA. The CDR3 is made up of 17 amino acids.

This clonotype appeared a single time. The chain employs TRBV20-1 and TRBJ2-5; D uncertain. Germline lookup yields CDR1 DFQATT and CDR2 SNEGSKA (reference sequence). The V end was cut by 6 bases, the J end by 1 base, with 12 bases between. CDR3 length: 13 residues. The CDR3 region is CSADRGGQETQYF. The DNA of the CDR3 is TGCAGTGCGGACCGTGGCGGCCAAGAGACCCAGTACTTC.